The 13 T cell receptor beta chains below all came from one sample that was sequenced in a study of CD8+CD57+ T cells in acquired aplastic anemia. Genomic DNA, serving as template, underwent TCR beta VDJ and CDR3 profiling. TCRdb re-derived calls from the reads in MiXCR, one entry per CDR3 protein. The repertoire holds fewer than 250,000 distinct CDR3 sequences, roughly half seen once, with about 15% in the top ten. Sequenced material: sorted CD4+, CD8+, or CD8+CD57+ T cells (not recorded which) from PBMCs. Source of these receptors: a human donor in good health, serving as a control.

Of note for this clonotype: Here the CDR3 omits its conserved ending phenylalanine or tryptophan, so a read error is the likely source. The chain combines TRBV7-7 with TRBJ2-5; 11 nucleotides line up with TRBD2. Germline CDR1 is SSHAT and CDR2 is FNYEAQ (reference sequence). This CDR3 contains 15 residues. Here the CDR3 reads CASSNSGGEQETQYS. CDR3 in DNA: TGTGCTAGCAGCAATAGCGGGGGGGAGCAAGAGACCCAGTACTCC.

A remark on this clonotype: Its ends do not fully match the called genes, so a read error is possible. The chain employs TRBV29-1 and TRBJ2-7; D may be TRBD2 (6 bases). Germline assignment: CDR1 SQVTM and CDR2 ANQGSEA. There are 13 residues in the CDR3. This CDR3 is CGVGEVSSYEQYF. The CDR3 DNA reads TGCGGCGTTGGGGAGGTTAGCTCCTACGAGCAGTACTTC.

The chain combines TRBV2 with TRBJ1-5, with 11 bases identical to TRBD1. The CDR3 extends over 16 amino acids. The V gene end was trimmed by 2 bases and the J gene end by 6 bases; junction bases not matched to a gene: 6. Germline CDR1 and CDR2: SNHLY and FYNNEI. The CDR3 loop reads CASSESGTGGVQPQHF. DNA for the CDR3: TGTGCCAGCAGTGAATCCGGGACAGGGGGAGTTCAGCCCCAGCATTTT.

The rearrangement uses TRBV7-8 and TRBJ1-4; 7 bases fit TRBD1. Germline-derived CDR1 and CDR2 are SGHVS and FQNEAQ. The V gene end was trimmed by 5 bases and the J gene end by 8 bases; junction bases not matched to a gene: 8. This CDR3 has 14 amino acids. The CDR3 is CASSPWTGQEKLFF. CDR3 coding DNA: TGTGCCAGCAGCCCATGGACAGGACAGGAAAAACTGTTTTTT.

This clonotype was seen only a few times. Relative to the germline gene, one junction end is altered; a read error may explain this. V usage is TRBV7-2 and J usage is TRBJ2-3, with 16 bases matching TRBD2. The CDR3 is 22 residues long. In germline, CDR1 is SGHTA, CDR2 FQGNSA. The CDR3 DNA reads TGCGCCAGCAGCCAAGATCCGGGACTAGCGGGGGGGCGGGCCTCTAGCACAGATACGCAGTATTTT. Translating gives CASSQDPGLAGGRASSTDTQYF.

Ten or more counts support this clonotype. This chain uses TRBV19 with TRBJ1-6; D is unresolved. CDR3 length: 17 residues. V was cut by 4 bases and J by 0 bases, with 13 bases left in between. CDR1 and CDR2 from the germline V gene are LNHDA and SQIVND (reference sequence). CDR3 residues: CASSRANPSSYNSPLHF. The CDR3 DNA reads TGTGCCAGTAGTAGGGCCAACCCGAGCTCCTATAATTCACCCCTCCACTTT. Full variable domain (remainder filled in from reference TRBV19 and TRBJ1-6): DGGITQSPKYLFRKEGQNVTLSCEQNLNHDAMYWYRQDPGQGLRLIYYSQIVNDFQKGDIAEGYSVSREKKESFPLTVTSAQKNPTAFYLCASSRANPSSYNSPLHFGNGTRLTVT.

The chain recombines TRBV24-1 with TRBJ2-7; D not resolved. This CDR3 is 12 amino acids long. Trimming removed 10 bases at V and 1 base at J, with 10 bases between. Looked up from germline, CDR1 is KGHDR and CDR2 is SFDVKD. DNA of the CDR3: TGTGCCACGCCGTACAAATCCTACGAGCAGTACGTC. It specifies CATPYKSYEQYV.

This chain joins TRBV6-4 and TRBJ1-1, with a weak D call TRBD1 (5 bases). The germline V gene has CDR1 MRHNA and CDR2 SNTAGT. The V end lost 6 bases, the J end lost 1 base, and 15 bases lay between the germline ends. The CDR3 runs 15 residues. CDR3 in amino acids: CASRPTGGGNTEAFF. The CDR3 DNA reads as TGTGCCAGCAGGCCGACCGGGGGAGGGAACACTGAAGCTTTCTTT.

The CDR3: CASKGGAWVTEAFF. The CDR3 bases are TGTGCCAGCAAAGGGGGGGCGTGGGTCACTGAAGCTTTCTTT. The chain joins TRBV2 to TRBJ1-1, with D possibly being TRBD1 (6 bases). The length of the CDR3 is 14 residues. V lost 7 bases to trimming and J lost 4 bases, with 16 bases between them. The germline gives CDR1 SNHLY, CDR2 FYNNEI. The complete variable domain, with remaining parts taken from reference TRBV2 and TRBJ1-1, reads EPEVTQTPSHQVTQMGQEVILRCVPISNHLYFYWYRQILGQKVEFLVSFYNNEISEKSEIFDDQFSVERPDGSNFTLKIRSTKLEDSAMYFCASKGGAWVTEAFFGQGTRLTVV.

This clonotype was counted ten times or more. The chain carries TRBV4-1 and TRBJ2-3, with 9 bases matching TRBD1. The CDR3 length is 16 residues. The trim removed 2 bases at V and 4 bases at J, leaving 7 bases unmatched. Germline CDR1 and CDR2: MGHRA and YSYEKL. For the CDR3, the DNA is TGCGCCAGCAGCCAAAAAACAGGGGGCCACGCAGATACGCAGTATTTT. It encodes CASSQKTGGHADTQYF.

The chain combines TRBV5-1 with TRBJ2-7; 7 bases are shared with TRBD2. The junction had 11 bases not matched to a gene; V was cut back by 3 bases and J by 8 bases. The CDR3 has 14 residues. Germline CDR1 is SGHRS and CDR2 is YFSETQ. This CDR3 is CASSWGGGVWQQYF. Written as DNA, the CDR3 is TGCGCCAGCAGCTGGGGCGGGGGAGTGTGGCAGCAGTACTTC.

Of note for this clonotype: As the CDR3 is not closed by the conserved phenylalanine or tryptophan, this likely results from a read error. J is TRBJ1-1 and V is TRBV24-1, with D unresolved. CDR1 and CDR2 from the germline V gene are KGHDR and SFDVKD. There are 18 residues in the CDR3. This chain's CDR3 is CASSSSVVAGWAIGEAFV. DNA for the CDR3: TGTGCCAGCAGTTCCTCAGTTGTGGCCGGATGGGCAATAGGTGAAGCTTTCGTT.

The chain uses TRBV24-1 and TRBJ2-3; 8 bases are shared with TRBD1. With 3 bases clipped from V and 5 bases from J, the junction kept 18 bases outside the gene matches. This CDR3 has 19 residues. The germline gives CDR1 KGHDR, CDR2 SFDVKD. CDR3 residues: CATSDPGQVLTYERDTQYF. Here the CDR3 DNA reads TGTGCCACCAGTGATCCGGGACAGGTCCTGACCTACGAGAGAGATACGCAGTATTTT.